The 2 T cell receptor beta chains below were found in one sample sequenced in a study of T cells in Graves' hyperthyroidism and ophthalmopathy. Amplification targeted TCR beta CDR3 regions from RNA transcripts. The HTBI primer set drove a first-round RT-PCR of the TCR CDR3. TCRdb called the multiplex PCR reads again in MiXCR, with one record for every CDR3 protein. Altogether a few hundred thousand distinct CDR3 sequences are present, around 15% being singletons, with the ten largest covering under 25%. The sample comprised blood. Receptor source: a woman between 55 and 75 years old with Graves' ophthalmopathy.

This rearrangement joins TRBV7-8 to TRBJ1-4; TRBD1 is a possible D gene (5 bases). Deletions cut 2 bases from V and 5 bases from J, with 18 bases between. The CDR3 is 17 residues long. The germline CDR1 and CDR2 sequences are SGHVS and FQNEAQ. The CDR3 region is CASSLRPLAGPNEKLFF. As DNA, the CDR3 is TGTGCCAGCAGCTTAAGGCCTTTGGCAGGGCCAAATGAAAAACTGTTTTTT. The full variable domain, with the rest looked up from reference TRBV7-8 and TRBJ1-4, is GAGVSQSPRYKVAKRGQDVALRCDPISGHVSLFWYQQALGQGPEFLTYFQNEAQLDKSGLPSDRFFAERPEGSVSTLKIQRTQQEDSAVYLCASSLRPLAGPNEKLFFGSGTQLSVL.

This clonotype was counted many times. Here the CDR3 reads CASSLGGASETQYF. DNA of the CDR3: TGTGCCAGCAGCTTAGGAGGGGCCTCGGAGACCCAGTACTTC. The chain carries TRBV7-9 and TRBJ2-5, with D possibly called TRBD1 or TRBD2 (5 bases each). Germline V gives CDR1 SEHNR, CDR2 FQNEAQ (reference sequence). V was cut by 1 base and J by 5 bases, with 11 bases left in between. The CDR3 contains 14 residues.